These T cell receptor beta chains were read from a single sample in a study of T cell responses to AZD1222 COVID-19 vaccine. Sequencing was performed with immunoSEQ multiplex PCR; in TCRdb, only in-frame clones are kept and a portion is missing. The sample holds 150,000 to 200,000 clones, less than 90% seen once. Sample: peripheral blood, taken on day 0 of AZD1222 vaccination. Receptors originate from an adult in good health. The CDR3 runs from the conserved cysteine through the conserved F or W. D genes are given only for firm matches. Clone size appears in some rows only: once, few, many, or a class for an expanded clone.

cdr3_length j_call clone_size d_call v_call cdr3_nt cdr3_aa
14 TRBJ1-6 few TRBD1 TRBV5-1 TGCGCCAGCAGCTTACAGGGGCTTAATTCGGCCCTCCACTTT CASSLQGLNSALHF
15 TRBJ1-4 NA TRBD1 TRBV5-8 TGTGCCAGCAGTGACCCGGGACAGGGCTTTGAAAAACTGTTTTTT CASSDPGQGFEKLFF
15 TRBJ1-3 NA NA TRBV19 TGTGCCAGTGGAGGGGACACACACTCTGGAAACACCATATATTTT CASGGDTHSGNTIYF
13 TRBJ2-5 NA TRBD1 TRBV19 TGTGCCAGTAGTATAGGACAGGGAGAGACCCAGTACTTC CASSIGQGETQYF
13 TRBJ2-7 NA NA TRBV6-2/TRBV6-3 TGTGCCAGCAGTTACTCAAGGCGAGGGGAGCAGTACTTC CASSYSRRGEQYF
13 TRBJ1-2 NA NA TRBV30 TGTGCCTGGGTACAGGATAGTAGTTATGGCTACACCTTC CAWVQDSSYGYTF
14 TRBJ2-7 NA NA TRBV10-2 TGCGCCAGCAGTGGGGCAGGCGTTATCTACGAGCAGTACTTC CASSGAGVIYEQYF
13 TRBJ2-1 NA NA TRBV7-3 TGTGCCAGCAGCTTATCGGGGTACAATGAGCAGTTCTTC CASSLSGYNEQFF
13 TRBJ1-2 NA NA TRBV6-5 TGTGCCAGCAGTTTTACCAGGGCTGCCAGCTACACCTTC CASSFTRAASYTF
13 TRBJ1-2 NA NA TRBV10-1 TGCGCCAGCAGTCCTCAGGGAAGCTATGGCTACACCTTC CASSPQGSYGYTF
16 TRBJ1-1 once NA TRBV6-5 TGTGCCAGCAGTTACTCCTCGGGACCTCGAGCGGCTGAAGCTTTCTTT CASSYSSGPRAAEAFF
14 TRBJ2-2 NA NA TRBV19 TGTGCCAGTAGTATTCAGCTAAACACCGGGGAGCTGTTTTTT CASSIQLNTGELFF
15 TRBJ1-6 NA NA TRBV9 TGTGCCAGCAGCGTAGCGGAGGGAGTGAATTCACCCCTCCACTTT CASSVAEGVNSPLHF
13 TRBJ1-4 NA NA TRBV6-5 TGTGCCAGCAGCCCCAGGGGAATAGAAAAACTGTTTTTT CASSPRGIEKLFF
15 TRBJ2-3 once NA TRBV27 TGTGCCAGCAGTTTTACACGGGGTCACACAGATACGCAGTATTTT CASSFTRGHTDTQYF
15 TRBJ2-1 NA TRBD2 TRBV5-4 TGTGCCAGCAGCCAGAGCGGGAGGGACGGCGATGAGCAGTTCTTC CASSQSGRDGDEQFF
15 TRBJ2-1 NA TRBD2 TRBV2 TGTGCCAGCAGTGGGAACGGGAGGGCCGGGAATGAGCAGTTCTTC CASSGNGRAGNEQFF
15 TRBJ1-2 NA TRBD1 TRBV7-9 TGTGCCAGCAGCCCGGGGACAGGGCGGTTGGATGGCTACACCTTC CASSPGTGRLDGYTF
16 TRBJ2-7 NA TRBD1 TRBV19 TGTGCCAGTAGTGTTGCAGGGACAGGGAGGTTCGGCGAGCAGTACTTC CASSVAGTGRFGEQYF
16 TRBJ1-2 NA TRBD1 TRBV7-2 TGTGCCAGCAGACCGGCTGGCTTAGGGGGCCCCACTGGCTACACCTTC CASRPAGLGGPTGYTF
17 TRBJ2-1 NA NA TRBV6-2/TRBV6-3 TGTGCCAGCAGTATGCGGGGTGGGCGGGGCTCCTACAATGAGCAGTTCTTC CASSMRGGRGSYNEQFF
15 TRBJ1-5 NA NA TRBV28 TGTGCCATTTCCTGGGGCTCCAATAGCAATCAGCCCCAGCATTTT CAISWGSNSNQPQHF
13 TRBJ2-3 NA NA TRBV2 TGTGCCAGCAGTGAATACATCACAGATACGCAGTATTTT CASSEYITDTQYF
15 TRBJ2-4 once NA TRBV7-3 TGTGCCAGCAGCCTAGTGCCAGGGAGTCAAAACATTCAGTACTTC CASSLVPGSQNIQYF
12 TRBJ2-3 once NA TRBV5-4 TGTGCCAGCAGCTTCAGTGGAGATACGCAGTATTTT CASSFSGDTQYF
16 TRBJ1-2 few TRBD1 TRBV3-1/TRBV3-2 TGTGCCAGCAGCCTAAGTAAATTAGGGACAGGGAAGGGCTACACCTTC CASSLSKLGTGKGYTF
14 TRBJ1-2 once NA TRBV7-9 TGTGCCAGCAGCGCGGACGGGCCCAACTATGGCTACACCTTC CASSADGPNYGYTF
13 TRBJ1-2 NA NA TRBV5-5 TGTGCCAGCAGCCCCCGTGAAGGGGACGGCTACACCTTC CASSPREGDGYTF
12 TRBJ1-1 few NA TRBV5-6 TGTGCCAGCAGCCTGGACAAGACTGAAGCTTTCTTT CASSLDKTEAFF
15 TRBJ2-1 NA TRBD2 TRBV24-1 TGTGCCACCAGTGATACTAGCGAAAGCTACAATGAGCAGTTCTTC CATSDTSESYNEQFF
15 TRBJ2-1 NA NA TRBV7-3 TGTGCCAGCAGCGACTCCTCCAGCTCCTACAATGAGCAGTTCTTC CASSDSSSSYNEQFF
18 TRBJ2-2 NA NA TRBV5-1 TGCGCCAGCAGCCCGGAGGGCCAGGCGACGATCAACACCGGGGAGCTGTTTTTT CASSPEGQATINTGELFF
14 TRBJ2-7 NA NA TRBV13 TGTGCCAGCAGCTTCGTCACAGCATACTACGAGCAGTACTTC CASSFVTAYYEQYF
14 TRBJ1-5 NA NA TRBV6-2/TRBV6-3 TGTGCCAGCAGTTCTTTTGGGAGTAATCAGCCCCAGCATTTT CASSSFGSNQPQHF
15 TRBJ2-7 few NA TRBV27 TGTGCCAGCAGTCCCCTCCGAGGTCTAGGCCGCTTGGAGTACTTC CASSPLRGLGRLEYF
17 TRBJ2-3 NA NA TRBV7-9 TGTGCCAGCAGCCAGGCTTCAGGTAGCGTCCGCACAGATACGCAGTATTTT CASSQASGSVRTDTQYF
14 TRBJ1-6 NA NA TRBV9 TGTGCCAGCAGCCCCTCGGACCTAGGCTCACCCCTCCACTTT CASSPSDLGSPLHF
15 TRBJ1-1 NA TRBD1 TRBV9 TGTGCCAGCAGCGCCGGGACAGGGGGGAACACTGAAGCTTTCTTT CASSAGTGGNTEAFF
16 TRBJ1-1 NA NA TRBV6-5 TGTGCCAGCAGTTACTCGCCCACAGGGTCGTCCACTGAAGCTTTCTTT CASSYSPTGSSTEAFF
15 TRBJ1-2 NA TRBD1 TRBV25-1 TGTGCCAGCAGTGAAAGTGGGACAGGGGTTTATGGCTACACCTTC CASSESGTGVYGYTF
12 TRBJ1-2 NA NA TRBV28 TGTGCCAGCGCAGCACGTAACTATGGCTACACCTTC CASAARNYGYTF
15 TRBJ1-6 few NA TRBV3-1/TRBV3-2 TGTGCCAGCAGCCGCCGAGGCTCCTATAATTCACCCCTCCACTTT CASSRRGSYNSPLHF
14 TRBJ2-7 NA TRBD2 TRBV2 TGTGCCAGCAGCCTAACTAGCGGGAGTTACGAGCAGTACTTC CASSLTSGSYEQYF
15 TRBJ1-5 NA NA TRBV19 TGTGCCAGTAGCTCTCTATGGGGAGGCAATCAGCCCCAGCATTTT CASSSLWGGNQPQHF
17 TRBJ1-6 NA TRBD1 TRBV19 TGTGCCAGTAGTAAGGTGACAGGGGGCCGGTATAATTCACCCCTCCACTTT CASSKVTGGRYNSPLHF
15 TRBJ1-5 few TRBD1 TRBV7-9 TGTGCCAGCAGCGGGGGGACAGACAGCAATCAGCCCCAGCATTTT CASSGGTDSNQPQHF
14 TRBJ1-1 NA NA TRBV28 TGTGCCAGCAGAATTCAGCTTACAAACACTGAAGCTTTCTTT CASRIQLTNTEAFF
17 TRBJ2-2 NA TRBD2 TRBV25-1 TGTGCCAGCAGTCCCCTGGGAGCGGGAGGACACACCGGGGAGCTGTTTTTT CASSPLGAGGHTGELFF
17 TRBJ2-1 NA NA TRBV29-1 TGCAGCCTCCAAAGGGGGAGGCGGATAAGCTCCTACAATGAGCAGTTCTTC CSLQRGRRISSYNEQFF
15 TRBJ1-4 NA TRBD1 TRBV2 TGTGCCAGCACCGATAGGACAGGGGGGTCTGAAAAACTGTTTTTT CASTDRTGGSEKLFF
12 TRBJ1-1 NA NA TRBV19 TGTGCCAGTAGGCTGTCGGGGTCTGAAGCTTTCTTT CASRLSGSEAFF
13 TRBJ2-5 NA NA TRBV24-1 TGTGCCACCAGTGATTTTGGGCAGTCGGCCCAGTACTTC CATSDFGQSAQYF
13 TRBJ1-1 few TRBD1 TRBV19 TGTGCCAGTAGGACAGGGGGCGTATCTGAAGCTTTCTTT CASRTGGVSEAFF
14 TRBJ1-1 NA TRBD1 TRBV24-1 TGTGCCACCAGTGACCCCGACAGGGGCCCTGAAGCTTTCTTT CATSDPDRGPEAFF
13 TRBJ2-7 NA NA TRBV19 TGTGCCAGTAGCGCACTTTTGGGCTACGAGCAGTACTTC CASSALLGYEQYF
15 TRBJ1-5 NA NA TRBV4-1 TGCGCCAGCAGCCAAGTTAGGGACGGTGATCAGCCCCAGCATTTT CASSQVRDGDQPQHF
16 TRBJ1-5 once NA TRBV19 TGTGCCAGTAGTAGCAGGGAGTCTAGGGCCAATCAGCCCCAGCATTTT CASSSRESRANQPQHF